A selection of T cell receptor beta chains follows, all from one sample in a study of T-cell memory formation after mild COVID-19. TCRdb reanalysed the 5' RACE reads using MiXCR and keeps one entry per CDR3 protein. The data contain 250,000 to 350,000 distinct CDR3 sequences, roughly 15% of them singletons. Sequencing was performed on PBMCs or a T cell subset sorted from them (not recorded which). These receptor sequences come from a man younger than 30 who had mild COVID-19 (a few samples of this study predate the infection). Cell type and time point are not known. Each CDR3 is given with its conserved first and last residue. The D gene is left open where the match is weak. Part of the rows lack a size; the others show once, few, many or a class for expanded clones.

size: few
J: TRBJ2-3
V: TRBV4-1
D: TRBD2
CDR3: CASTRDGTSVNF
DNA: TGCGCCAGCACCCGCGACGGGACTAGTGTGAATTTT

size: NA
J: TRBJ1-2
V: TRBV6-8
D: NA
CDR3: CASTPGGVNYGYTF
DNA: TGTGCCAGCACCCCGGGGGGGGTTAACTATGGCTACACCTTC

size: few
J: TRBJ2-3
V: TRBV4-3
D: TRBD2
CDR3: CASSDISGGELDTQYF
DNA: TGCGCCAGCAGCGACATTAGCGGGGGGGAATTAGATACGCAGTATTTT

size: many
J: TRBJ2-7
V: TRBV5-1
D: TRBD2
CDR3: CASTLGGTYEQYF
DNA: TGCGCCAGCACCCTCGGGGGGACCTACGAGCAGTACTTC

size: NA
J: TRBJ2-3
V: TRBV6-2/TRBV6-3
D: TRBD1
CDR3: CASSKGLSAGQGTDTQYF
DNA: TGTGCCAGCAGCAAGGGGCTGTCTGCGGGACAGGGCACAGATACGCAGTATTTT

size: few
J: TRBJ2-5
V: TRBV7-3
D: TRBD2
CDR3: CASSPFGLAGETQYF
DNA: TGTGCCAGCAGCCCCTTTGGACTAGCAGGAGAGACCCAGTACTTC

size: few
J: TRBJ2-4
V: TRBV2
D: NA
CDR3: CASSEEAAGAAKNIQYF
DNA: TGTGCCAGCAGTGAAGAGGCTGCGGGGGCGGCCAAAAACATTCAGTACTTC

size: NA
J: TRBJ2-4
V: TRBV20-1
D: TRBD1
CDR3: CSAGTGLAKNIQYF
DNA: TGCAGTGCTGGGACAGGTTTGGCCAAAAACATTCAGTACTTC

size: many
J: TRBJ2-7
V: TRBV12-3/TRBV12-4
D: TRBD1
CDR3: CASRSSDRDYEQYF
DNA: TGTGCCAGCAGATCCTCGGACAGGGACTACGAGCAGTACTTC

size: NA
J: TRBJ1-2
V: TRBV5-1
D: NA
CDR3: CASRPRDDGYTF
DNA: TGCGCCAGCAGGCCCAGGGACGATGGCTACACCTTC

size: many
J: TRBJ2-7
V: TRBV6-6
D: TRBD2
CDR3: CASSQPGRTSASYEQYF
DNA: TGTGCCAGCAGTCAACCTGGTAGGACTAGCGCTTCCTACGAGCAGTACTTC

size: few
J: TRBJ1-3
V: TRBV7-8
D: NA
CDR3: CASSFVNLGGFEPGNTIYF
DNA: TGTGCCAGCAGCTTTGTGAATCTAGGTGGCTTCGAGCCTGGAAACACCATATATTTT

size: once
J: TRBJ2-1
V: TRBV4-1
D: NA
CDR3: CASSQELVGEQFF
DNA: TGCGCCAGCAGCCAGGAACTAGTTGGTGAGCAGTTCTTC

size: many
J: TRBJ2-1
V: TRBV5-1
D: NA
CDR3: CASSLDRLGGGEQFF
DNA: TGCGCCAGCAGCTTGGACCGACTAGGGGGCGGTGAGCAGTTCTTC

size: few
J: TRBJ1-2
V: TRBV4-3
D: NA
CDR3: CASSPELTGGGYGYTF
DNA: TGCGCCAGCAGCCCTGAATTGACTGGGGGGGGCTATGGCTACACCTTC

size: few
J: TRBJ2-5
V: TRBV24-1
D: TRBD1
CDR3: CATSEGGTAKETQYF
DNA: TGTGCCACCAGTGAGGGTGGGACAGCCAAAGAGACCCAGTACTTC

size: NA
J: TRBJ2-5
V: TRBV20-1
D: NA
CDR3: CSARRAQETQYF
DNA: TGCAGTGCGAGAAGGGCTCAAGAGACCCAGTACTTC

size: few
J: TRBJ1-2
V: TRBV12-3/TRBV12-4
D: NA
CDR3: CASSPTDSAYGYTF
DNA: TGTGCCAGCAGCCCCACCGACAGCGCCTATGGCTACACCTTC

size: NA
J: TRBJ2-5
V: TRBV5-6
D: NA
CDR3: CASSIRATPQETQYF
DNA: TGTGCCAGCAGCATCCGGGCCACGCCACAAGAGACCCAGTACTTC

size: NA
J: TRBJ2-7
V: TRBV15
D: NA
CDR3: CATSRGVGSPQYF
DNA: TGTGCCACCAGCAGGGGGGTGGGGAGCCCGCAGTACTTC

size: few
J: TRBJ1-5
V: TRBV12-3/TRBV12-4
D: NA
CDR3: CASSSRGINQPQHF
DNA: TGTGCCAGCAGTTCTCGTGGGATCAATCAGCCCCAGCATTTT

size: many
J: TRBJ2-2
V: TRBV12-3/TRBV12-4
D: TRBD1
CDR3: CASSSGTGSSGELFF
DNA: TGTGCCAGCAGTTCCGGGACAGGGAGTTCCGGGGAGCTGTTTTTT

size: NA
J: TRBJ1-6
V: TRBV20-1
D: NA
CDR3: CSAGGDSPLHF
DNA: TGCAGTGCCGGAGGAGATTCACCCCTCCACTTT

size: few
J: TRBJ2-3
V: TRBV6-2/TRBV6-3
D: TRBD2
CDR3: CASGGRTSGGPALDTQYF
DNA: TGTGCCAGCGGGGGGAGGACTAGCGGGGGACCGGCATTGGATACGCAGTATTTT

size: NA
J: TRBJ2-5
V: TRBV20-1
D: NA
CDR3: CSARIFGGLQETQYF
DNA: TGCAGTGCTAGGATCTTTGGGGGACTGCAAGAGACCCAGTACTTC

size: NA
J: TRBJ2-7
V: TRBV20-1
D: NA
CDR3: CSAIKLFRDYEQYF
DNA: TGCAGTGCCATAAAACTCTTTAGGGACTACGAGCAGTACTTC

size: many
J: TRBJ1-1
V: TRBV6-5
D: NA
CDR3: CASSLTQNTEAFF
DNA: TGTGCCAGCAGTTTGACACAGAACACTGAAGCTTTCTTT

size: many
J: TRBJ2-5
V: TRBV28
D: TRBD2
CDR3: CASSSGGAYQETQYF
DNA: TGTGCCAGCAGTTCCGGGGGGGCCTACCAAGAGACCCAGTACTTC

size: NA
J: TRBJ2-1
V: TRBV7-7
D: TRBD1
CDR3: CASSSRQGQFNEQFF
DNA: TGTGCCAGCAGCAGTCGACAGGGTCAATTTAATGAGCAGTTCTTC

size: few
J: TRBJ2-2
V: TRBV6-5
D: NA
CDR3: CASKTNRVRNTGELFF
DNA: TGTGCCAGCAAAACGAACAGGGTGCGGAACACCGGGGAGCTGTTTTTT

size: few
J: TRBJ1-2
V: TRBV6-5
D: TRBD1
CDR3: CASRGQGPYGYTF
DNA: TGTGCCAGCAGGGGACAGGGCCCCTATGGCTACACCTTC

size: NA
J: TRBJ1-1
V: TRBV12-3/TRBV12-4
D: NA
CDR3: CASRNMNTEAFF
DNA: TGTGCCAGCAGGAATATGAACACTGAAGCTTTCTTT

size: NA
J: TRBJ1-1
V: TRBV6-5
D: TRBD1
CDR3: CASGGQANTEAFF
DNA: TGTGCCAGCGGGGGACAGGCGAACACTGAAGCTTTCTTT

size: few
J: TRBJ2-7
V: TRBV5-1
D: NA
CDR3: CASSLAQGGYEQYF
DNA: TGCGCCAGCAGCTTGGCGCAGGGCGGGTACGAGCAGTACTTC

size: few
J: TRBJ1-2
V: TRBV7-8
D: NA
CDR3: CASSLVRYYGYTF
DNA: TGTGCCAGCAGCTTAGTCAGGTACTATGGCTACACCTTC

size: NA
J: TRBJ1-1
V: TRBV14
D: NA
CDR3: CASSQDQGRSTEAFF
DNA: TGTGCCAGCAGCCAAGATCAGGGGAGGAGCACTGAAGCTTTCTTT

size: NA
J: TRBJ2-7
V: TRBV12-3/TRBV12-4
D: TRBD2
CDR3: CASSPSGLAVEQYF
DNA: TGTGCCAGCAGCCCTTCGGGACTAGCGGTCGAGCAGTACTTC

size: NA
J: TRBJ2-3
V: TRBV20-1
D: TRBD2
CDR3: CSASAGGSTDTQYF
DNA: TGCAGTGCTAGTGCGGGGGGGAGCACAGATACGCAGTATTTT

size: NA
J: TRBJ1-5
V: TRBV7-2
D: NA
CDR3: CASSLGGRNQPQHF
DNA: TGTGCCAGCAGCTTAGGTGGCCGGAATCAGCCCCAGCATTTT

size: NA
J: TRBJ1-2
V: TRBV29-1
D: NA
CDR3: CSVRSLGYGYTF
DNA: TGCAGCGTTAGGTCTTTGGGCTATGGCTACACCTTC

size: few
J: TRBJ1-1
V: TRBV5-1
D: NA
CDR3: CASSLNGGQDTEAFF
DNA: TGCGCCAGCAGCTTGAACGGGGGGCAGGACACTGAAGCTTTCTTT

size: NA
J: TRBJ1-6
V: TRBV18
D: NA
CDR3: CASSPSRSYNSPLHF
DNA: TGTGCCAGCTCACCATCCAGAAGTTATAATTCACCCCTCCACTTT

size: NA
J: TRBJ1-1
V: TRBV10-3
D: NA
CDR3: CAISDGLNTEAFF
DNA: TGTGCCATCAGTGACGGTTTGAACACTGAAGCTTTCTTT

size: few
J: TRBJ2-1
V: TRBV7-9
D: NA
CDR3: CASSFTIGTANEQFF
DNA: TGTGCCAGCAGCTTCACGATCGGGACGGCCAATGAGCAGTTCTTC

size: few
J: TRBJ1-5
V: TRBV20-1
D: NA
CDR3: CSASFANNQPQHF
DNA: TGCAGTGCTAGTTTTGCGAACAATCAGCCCCAGCATTTT

size: NA
J: TRBJ2-1
V: TRBV12-3/TRBV12-4
D: NA
CDR3: CASSFGFNEQFF
DNA: TGTGCCAGCAGTTTTGGTTTCAATGAGCAGTTCTTC

size: NA
J: TRBJ1-3
V: TRBV7-2
D: NA
CDR3: CASSPRWAGNTIYF
DNA: TGTGCCAGCAGCCCTCGGTGGGCTGGAAACACCATATATTTT

size: few
J: TRBJ2-6
V: TRBV6-5
D: TRBD1
CDR3: CASSWDSHSGANVLTF
DNA: TGTGCCAGCAGTTGGGACAGCCACTCTGGGGCCAACGTCCTGACTTTC

size: few
J: TRBJ2-7
V: TRBV6-5
D: NA
CDR3: CASSLRRGLEQYF
DNA: TGTGCCAGCAGTCTTCGACGCGGTCTCGAGCAGTACTTC

size: few
J: TRBJ1-2
V: TRBV20-1
D: TRBD1
CDR3: CSARGQGSSYTF
DNA: TGCAGTGCTAGAGGACAGGGATCCAGCTACACCTTC

size: NA
J: TRBJ2-5
V: TRBV6-1
D: TRBD1
CDR3: CATSRIRHDRGPETQYF
DNA: TGTGCCACCTCCCGGATCCGCCACGACAGGGGGCCAGAGACCCAGTACTTC

size: NA
J: TRBJ1-1
V: TRBV9
D: NA
CDR3: CASSVVTGVEAFF
DNA: TGTGCCAGCAGCGTAGTGACAGGCGTTGAAGCTTTCTTT

size: few
J: TRBJ2-2
V: TRBV5-1
D: TRBD2
CDR3: CASSLPGLSTGELFF
DNA: TGCGCCAGCAGCTTACCGGGACTATCCACCGGGGAGCTGTTTTTT

size: many
J: TRBJ2-2
V: TRBV5-1
D: NA
CDR3: CASSFGERWTGELFF
DNA: TGCGCCAGCAGCTTTGGGGAAAGATGGACCGGGGAGCTGTTTTTT

size: NA
J: TRBJ1-5
V: TRBV4-3
D: NA
CDR3: CASSQRAYVDQPQHF
DNA: TGCGCCAGCAGCCAAAGGGCTTATGTGGATCAGCCCCAGCATTTT

size: NA
J: TRBJ2-3
V: TRBV7-3
D: NA
CDR3: CASSPELRTDTQYF
DNA: TGTGCCAGCAGCCCAGAACTTCGCACAGATACGCAGTATTTT

size: NA
J: TRBJ2-5
V: TRBV29-1
D: TRBD1
CDR3: CSVEFGTAQETQYF
DNA: TGCAGCGTTGAATTCGGGACAGCGCAAGAGACCCAGTACTTC

size: few
J: TRBJ2-1
V: TRBV6-2/TRBV6-3
D: NA
CDR3: CASRMGRAGGNNEQFF
DNA: TGTGCCAGCAGAATGGGGAGGGCAGGGGGCAACAATGAGCAGTTCTTC

size: few
J: TRBJ2-2
V: TRBV15
D: NA
CDR3: CATSSGRELFF
DNA: TGTGCCACCAGCAGTGGGCGGGAGCTGTTTTTT

size: few
J: TRBJ2-1
V: TRBV30
D: NA
CDR3: CAWSVFSSSYNEQFF
DNA: TGTGCCTGGAGTGTCTTCTCAAGCTCCTACAATGAGCAGTTCTTC